The 26 T cell receptor beta chains listed next were all sequenced from one sample in a study of shared clonotypes between healthy human individuals. Cells designated naive CD8 were CD45RO-negative and were positively selected for CCR7, with terminally differentiated effector memory CD45RA+ cells excluded. The protocol was immunoSEQ multiplex PCR, while the TCRdb copy is restricted to in-frame clones and leaves out a portion. The table includes some 2.1 million clones, about 93% detected once. The specimen sequenced was naive CD8+ T cells from PBMCs. These receptor sequences come from a man aged 18 to 29 in good health. Some clones in this sample may be carry-over from other donors' samples.

On this clone: The junction differs from germline at one of its ends, possibly a read error. This chain connects TRBV5-4 to TRBJ2-7; 8 bases align to TRBD1. The CDR3 is 15 residues long. CDR1 SGHNT and CDR2 YYREEE come from the germline V gene (reference sequence). CDR3 in DNA: TGTGCCAGCAGTCACGAACACAGGGGGTCCTCCGAGCAGTACTTC. This codes for CASSHEHRGSSEQYF.

The rearrangement links TRBV6-5 to TRBJ2-1; 11 bases line up with TRBD2. The CDR3 totals 15 residues. J lost 4 bases, V lost 8 bases, and 7 bases had no gene match. Germline V gives CDR1 MNHEY, CDR2 SVGAGI. CDR3 sequence (DNA): TGTGCCAGCGGGGCGACTAGCGGGACATACAATGAGCAGTTCTTC. Protein sequence: CASGATSGTYNEQFF.

This clone was observed once. This chain uses TRBV28 with TRBJ2-5; 7 bases fit TRBD2. With V trimmed by 2 bases and J by 4 bases, 4 bases remained unmatched. The CDR3 is made up of 14 amino acids. Germline CDR1 is MDHEN and CDR2 is SYDVKM. For the CDR3, the DNA is TGTGCCAGCAGTTTACGGGAGGATCCAGAGACCCAGTACTTC. Encoded protein: CASSLREDPETQYF.

Turning to this clone: Compared with germline, one end of the junction differs, possibly owing to a read error. The CDR3 coding sequence is TGTGCCAGCGGTGAAAGGGGGGGCACTGAAGCTTTCTTT. Residues: CASGERGGTEAFF. The chain links TRBV6-1 to TRBJ1-1; the D gene is possibly TRBD1 (6 bases). Germline CDR1 is MNHNS and CDR2 is SASEGT. This CDR3 spans 13 amino acids.

The chain couples TRBV4-2 to TRBJ2-7; maybe TRBD2 (6 bases). Trimming took off 0 bases at V and 1 base at J, with 10 bases between the two ends. CDR3 length: 15 residues. Germline assignment: CDR1 LGHNA and CDR2 YNFKEQ. CDR3 region: CASSQDPGDSYEQYF. The CDR3 DNA follows: TGTGCCAGCAGCCAAGATCCGGGGGATTCCTACGAGCAGTACTTC.

This chain joins TRBV9 and TRBJ2-7, with 7 bases matching TRBD1. This CDR3 comprises 14 residues. The V gene end was trimmed by 10 bases and the J gene end by 2 bases; junction bases not matched to a gene: 12. Germline values: CDR1 SGDLS, CDR2 YYNGEE. CDR3 region: CAGARDRETYEQYF. Here the CDR3 DNA reads TGTGCCGGAGCCCGGGACAGAGAGACCTACGAGCAGTACTTC.

This chain connects TRBV6-1 to TRBJ2-7; 8 positions agree with TRBD1. The CDR3 sequence is 16 residues long. CDR1 and CDR2 (germline): MNHNS, SASEGT. The ends lost 2 bases at V and 4 bases at J; junction bases unmatched: 10. DNA for the CDR3: TGTGCCAGCAGTGAATTAAGGGGACAGGCTTTATACGAGCAGTACTTC. As protein: CASSELRGQALYEQYF.

The rearrangement joins TRBV9 to TRBJ2-7; possibly TRBD1 or TRBD2 for D (5 bases each). CDR1 is SGDLS, CDR2 YYNGEE, per germline. V lost 2 bases and J 4 bases, leaving 13 bases between the germline ends. This CDR3 has 14 residues. As DNA, the CDR3 is TGTGCCAGCAGCGTGGACTGGGGACCTTACGAGCAGTACTTC. Amino acids: CASSVDWGPYEQYF.

The J gene is TRBJ2-3, the V gene TRBV27; 11 bases line up with TRBD2. The germline V gene has CDR1 MNHEY and CDR2 SMNVEV (reference sequence). With V trimmed by 1 base and J by 6 bases, 6 bases remained unmatched. CDR3 length equals 16 residues. DNA of the CDR3: TGTGCCAGCAGTTTATTTGTAGCGGGAGGGATGGATACGCAGTATTTT. Amino acid sequence: CASSLFVAGGMDTQYF.

This chain links TRBV13 with TRBJ2-7; 8 nucleotides agree with TRBD1. The CDR3 is 16 amino acids. Germline CDR1 and CDR2: PRHDT and FYEKMQ (reference sequence). Unmatched junction bases numbered 12, after V lost 4 bases and J lost 4 bases. The CDR3 DNA sequence: TGTGCCAGCAGCTCACGAACGAGGACAGGGACTTACGAGCAGTACTTC. It is translated as CASSSRTRTGTYEQYF.

Regarding this clone: This specimen includes other DNA sequences encoding the same CDR3. The chain joins TRBV27 to TRBJ1-5, with D hard to call. The length of the CDR3 is 15 residues. Trimming cost V 1 base and J 3 bases, with 10 bases left between them. The germline gives CDR1 MNHEY, CDR2 SMNVEV (reference sequence). The CDR3: CASSLLGQHNQPQHF. The DNA for the CDR3 is TGTGCCAGCAGTTTATTGGGCCAGCACAATCAGCCCCAGCATTTT.

On this clone: Additional DNA sequences in this sample encode the identical CDR3. V is TRBV7-3 and J is TRBJ1-1; D perhaps matches TRBD1 (5 bases). From germline, CDR1 is SGHTA and CDR2 FQGTGA. The V and J ends lost 0 bases and 0 bases respectively, with 8 bases between them. CDR3 length equals 15 residues. The CDR3, as DNA: TGTGCCAGCAGCTTAACTGGGGGAATGAACACTGAAGCTTTCTTT. This sequence encodes CASSLTGGMNTEAFF.

The chain links TRBV5-4 to TRBJ2-5; TRBD1 matches 10 bases. CDR3 size: 17 residues. Germline V CDR1 and CDR2: SGHNT, YYREEE (reference sequence). The ends lost 1 base at V and 2 bases at J; junction bases unmatched: 8. The CDR3 coding sequence is TGTGCCAGCAGCTTGCCCGGGACAGGGGCTATGCAAGAGACCCAGTACTTC. Protein product: CASSLPGTGAMQETQYF.

The rearrangement joins TRBV28 to TRBJ2-1, with D possibly matching TRBD1 (6 bases). The CDR3 is 16 amino acids. Germline V gene sequence: CDR1 MDHEN, CDR2 SYDVKM. Trimming stripped 3 bases from V and 4 bases from J, with 16 bases between. Here the CDR3 reads CASSFIPGVGYNEQFF. The CDR3 nucleotides read TGTGCCAGCAGTTTCATCCCAGGGGTCGGGTACAATGAGCAGTTCTTC.

The chain couples TRBV18 to TRBJ1-1; TRBD1 might be the D (6 bases). V was clipped by 8 bases and J by 0 bases, with 13 bases between them. Per the germline V gene, CDR1 is KGHSH and CDR2 is LQKENI. There are 14 residues in the CDR3. The CDR3 region is CASNSGGLNTEAFF. In DNA form, the CDR3 reads TGTGCCAGCAACAGTGGGGGCTTGAACACTGAAGCTTTCTTT.

V and J are TRBV6-6 and TRBJ1-2; a weak D match, TRBD1 (5 bases). The length of the CDR3 is 15 residues. V dropped 2 bases and J dropped 3 bases, with 13 bases sitting between them. Germline V CDR1 and CDR2: MNHNY, SVGAGI (reference sequence). CDR3 sequence: CASSYPPRVDYGYTF. The CDR3 DNA sequence: TGTGCCAGCAGTTACCCACCCAGGGTGGACTATGGCTACACCTTC.

V and J are TRBV19 and TRBJ2-7, with a weak D call TRBD2 (5 bases). The CDR3 sequence is 11 residues long. The germline V gene has CDR1 LNHDA and CDR2 SQIVND (reference sequence). Trimming left V 4 bases short and J 6 bases short, with 7 bases between. CDR3 sequence (DNA): TGTGCCAGTAGTAAAAGCGGCGAGCAGTACTTC. This translates into CASSKSGEQYF.

The chain is built from TRBV7-8 and TRBJ1-5; the D gene is possibly TRBD1 (6 bases). Germline assignment: CDR1 SGHVS and CDR2 FQNEAQ. Between the trimmed V and J ends, which lost 0 bases and 6 bases, there was a span of 21 bases. CDR3 length: 18 amino acids. The CDR3 DNA follows: TGTGCCAGCAGCTTAGCGGGGTTCCCGACAGGATATGGTCAGCCCCAGCATTTT. Translated, it gives CASSLAGFPTGYGQPQHF.

CDR3 residues: CASSYRASGVEQYF. CDR3 DNA: TGTGCCAGCAGTTACCGGGCGTCAGGGGTCGAGCAGTACTTC. The chain recombines TRBV6-5 with TRBJ2-7; maybe TRBD1 (6 bases). Germline CDR1 reads MNHEY; CDR2 reads SVGAGI. The V and J ends lost 2 bases and 6 bases respectively, with 14 bases between them. The length of the CDR3 is 14 residues.

The J gene is TRBJ1-2, the V gene TRBV4-1; 9 bases agree with TRBD1. Germline values: CDR1 MGHRA, CDR2 YSYEKL. Germline trimming cut 2 bases from V and 7 bases from J; bases unmatched to any gene: 11. The CDR3 contains 16 residues. The CDR3 region has the DNA TGCGCCAGCAGCCAAACCCCGGGACAGGGATTTCTTGGCTACACCTTC. Its translation: CASSQTPGQGFLGYTF.

CDR3 nucleotides: TGTGCCAGCAGCCCTGTTACGGGAGGGCCTAAAGATACGCAGTATTTT. This translates into CASSPVTGGPKDTQYF. The chain employs TRBV7-2 and TRBJ2-3; 8 bases line up with TRBD2. CDR3 length: 16 residues. V dropped 5 bases and J dropped 5; count of bases not matched to a gene: 12. Germline V lookup: CDR1 SGHTA, CDR2 FQGNSA.

The rearrangement joins TRBV28 to TRBJ2-5; TRBD1 agrees at 8 bases. Germline CDR1 is MDHEN and CDR2 is SYDVKM. The CDR3 runs 14 residues. Trimming took 6 bases from V and 2 from J; bases not matched to a gene: 5. The CDR3 protein is CASRLGQAQETQYF. In DNA form, the CDR3 reads TGTGCCAGCAGGTTGGGACAGGCACAAGAGACCCAGTACTTC. The full variable domain, with the rest looked up from reference TRBV28 and TRBJ2-5, is DVKVTQSSRYLVKRTGEKVFLECVQDMDHENMFWYRQDPGLGLRLIYFSYDVKMKEKGDIPEGYSVSREKKERFSLILESASTNQTSMYLCASRLGQAQETQYFGPGTRLLVL.

CDR3 amino acids: CASSPSDRVTEAFF. CDR3 sequence (DNA): TGTGCCAGCAGCCCCTCGGACAGGGTCACTGAAGCTTTCTTT. The chain combines TRBV7-3 with TRBJ1-1; 8 nucleotides line up with TRBD1. The junction had 6 bases not matched to a gene; V was cut back by 5 bases and J by 4 bases. CDR3 length: 14 residues. Germline V gives CDR1 SGHTA, CDR2 FQGTGA. Using reference TRBV7-3 and TRBJ1-1 for the parts outside the CDR3, the full variable domain is GAGVSQTPSNKVTEKGKYVELRCDPISGHTALYWYRQSLGQGPEFLIYFQGTGAADDSGLPNDRFFAVRPEGSVSTLKIQRTERGDSAVYLCASSPSDRVTEAFFGQGTRLTVV.

This clone was recorded once. The genes are TRBV11-2 and TRBJ2-7; D tentatively fits TRBD1 or TRBD2 (7 bases each). The CDR3 length is 15 residues. Germline lookup yields CDR1 SGHAT and CDR2 FQNNGV. With 0 bases removed from V and 5 bases from J, the gap between germline ends came to 14 bases. CDR3: CASSLDARGGDEQYF. Written as DNA, the CDR3 is TGTGCCAGCAGCTTAGACGCCAGGGGGGGCGACGAGCAGTACTTC.

V and J are TRBV28 and TRBJ2-1; 7 bases are shared with TRBD2. The CDR3 length is 11 residues. Trimming removed 4 bases from V and 13 bases from J; junction bases left unmatched: 4. Per the germline V gene, CDR1 is MDHEN and CDR2 is SYDVKM. As DNA, the CDR3 is TGTGCCAGCAGTTACAGCGGGGTTCAGTTCTTC. It specifies CASSYSGVQFF.

V gene TRBV30 combines with J gene TRBJ2-1, with 10 bases aligning to TRBD2. The germline V gene has CDR1 GTSNPN and CDR2 SVGIG (reference sequence). The V segment lost 6 bases and the J segment 3 bases; nucleotides outside the gene matches: 14. This CDR3 has 17 amino acids. In nucleotides, the CDR3 is TGTGCCTGCTTACGAAAATCGGAGCGGGAGGGCTACAATGAGCAGTTCTTC. Protein sequence: CACLRKSEREGYNEQFF. The full variable domain, with the rest looked up from reference TRBV30 and TRBJ2-1, is SQTIHQWPATLVQPVGSPLSLECTVEGTSNPNLYWYRQAAGRGLQLLFYSVGIGQISSEVPQNLSASRPQDRQFILSSKKLLLSDSGFYLCACLRKSEREGYNEQFFGPGTRLTVL.